This record concerns one T cell receptor (beta chain) sequence. Its antigen is undetermined. This specimen comes from a study of cytotoxic CD8 clonotypes in ibrutinib-treated CLL. Study-level information: After a median roughly 12 months on treatment (6 to 36), response samples were drawn. Mean productive templates were around 260,000; mean productive rearrangements were around 90,000.

Researchers set a sequencing depth target of 1 in 200,000 to 1 in 1 million T cells. Clones were sequenced by immunoSEQ multiplex PCR, and TCRdb holds only the in-frame ones, with some missing. The profile shows under 150,000 clones, under 95% of them singletons. Study-wide points: The study found clonality rose at ibrutinib response, then fell toward baseline at progression.

V lost 5 bases to trimming and J lost 0 bases, with 7 bases between them. This CDR3 has 13 amino acids. The V gene's germline CDR1 is MNHEY and CDR2 SMNVEV (reference sequence). This specimen consisted of PBMCs, obtained after 12 months of ibrutinib treatment. The sequence came from a human donor with chronic lymphocytic leukemia. The gene calls are TRBV27 and TRBJ1-2; the D is unclear. CDR3 residues: CASSAEANYGYTF. The DNA of the CDR3 is TGTGCCAGCAGTGCGGAAGCTAACTATGGCTACACCTTC.